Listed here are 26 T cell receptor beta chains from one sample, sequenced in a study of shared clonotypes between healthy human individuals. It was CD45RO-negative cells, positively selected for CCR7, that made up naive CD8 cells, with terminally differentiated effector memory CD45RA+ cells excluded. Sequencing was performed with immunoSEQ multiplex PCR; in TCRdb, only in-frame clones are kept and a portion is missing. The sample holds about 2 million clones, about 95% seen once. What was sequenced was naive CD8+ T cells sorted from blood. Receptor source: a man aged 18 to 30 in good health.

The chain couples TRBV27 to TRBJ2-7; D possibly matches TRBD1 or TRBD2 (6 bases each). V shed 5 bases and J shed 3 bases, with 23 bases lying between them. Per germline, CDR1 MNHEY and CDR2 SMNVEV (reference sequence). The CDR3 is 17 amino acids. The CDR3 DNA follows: TGTGCCAGCAGTCCTCAAAGAGTGGGGGGCGCCGACTACGAGCAGTACTTC. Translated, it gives CASSPQRVGGADYEQYF.

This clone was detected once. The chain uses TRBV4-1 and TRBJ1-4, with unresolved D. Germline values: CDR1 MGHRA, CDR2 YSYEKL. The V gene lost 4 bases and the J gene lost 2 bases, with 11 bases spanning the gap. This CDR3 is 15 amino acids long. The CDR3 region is CASSPRISTNEKLFF. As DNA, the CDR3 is TGCGCCAGCAGCCCCCGCATATCGACTAATGAAAAACTGTTTTTT.

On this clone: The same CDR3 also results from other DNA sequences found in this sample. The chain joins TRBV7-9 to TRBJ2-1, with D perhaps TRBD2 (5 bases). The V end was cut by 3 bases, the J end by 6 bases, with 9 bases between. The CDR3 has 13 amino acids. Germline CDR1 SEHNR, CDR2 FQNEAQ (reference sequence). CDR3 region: CASSFPSSNEQFF. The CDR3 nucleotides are TGTGCCAGCAGCTTCCCTAGCTCCAATGAGCAGTTCTTC.

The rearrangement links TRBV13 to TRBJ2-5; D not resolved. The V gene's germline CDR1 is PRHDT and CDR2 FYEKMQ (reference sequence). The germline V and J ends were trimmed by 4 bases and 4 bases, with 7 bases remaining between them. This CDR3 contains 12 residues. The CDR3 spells CASSYHRETQYF. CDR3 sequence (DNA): TGTGCCAGCAGCTACCATCGAGAGACCCAGTACTTC.

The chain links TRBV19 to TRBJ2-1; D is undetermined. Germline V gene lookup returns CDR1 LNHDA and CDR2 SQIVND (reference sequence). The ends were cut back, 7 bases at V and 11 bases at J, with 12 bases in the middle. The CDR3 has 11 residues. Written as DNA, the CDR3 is TGTGCCAGTACTCTTGGGGATCAGCAGTTCTTC. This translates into CASTLGDQQFF.

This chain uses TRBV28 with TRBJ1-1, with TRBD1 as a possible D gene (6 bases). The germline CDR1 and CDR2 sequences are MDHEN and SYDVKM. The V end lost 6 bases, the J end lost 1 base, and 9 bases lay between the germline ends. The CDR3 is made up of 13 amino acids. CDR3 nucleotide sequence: TGTGCCAGCAGCCAGGGGTCGAACACTGAAGCTTTCTTT. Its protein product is CASSQGSNTEAFF. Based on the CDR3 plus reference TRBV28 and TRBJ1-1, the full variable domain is DVKVTQSSRYLVKRTGEKVFLECVQDMDHENMFWYRQDPGLGLRLIYFSYDVKMKEKGDIPEGYSVSREKKERFSLILESASTNQTSMYLCASSQGSNTEAFFGQGTRLTVV.

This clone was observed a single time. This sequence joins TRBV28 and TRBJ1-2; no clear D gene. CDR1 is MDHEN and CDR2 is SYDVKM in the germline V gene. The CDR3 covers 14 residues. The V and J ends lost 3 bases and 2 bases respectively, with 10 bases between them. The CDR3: CASSFVWGNYGYTF. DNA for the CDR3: TGTGCCAGCAGTTTTGTTTGGGGAAACTATGGCTACACCTTC.

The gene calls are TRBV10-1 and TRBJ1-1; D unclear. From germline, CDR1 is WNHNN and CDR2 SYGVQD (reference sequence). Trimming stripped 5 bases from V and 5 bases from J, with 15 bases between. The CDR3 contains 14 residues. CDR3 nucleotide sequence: TGCGCCAGCAGTCGAGACTCGTGGGGTACTGAAGCTTTCTTT. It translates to CASSRDSWGTEAFF.

CDR3 nucleotides: TGTGCCAGCAGTGAGGTCGGGCTAGCGGGGTCTATAGGTTTAGAGACCCAGTACTTC. It codes for CASSEVGLAGSIGLETQYF. The chain uses TRBV2 and TRBJ2-5, with 9 nucleotides matching TRBD2. V lost 3 bases, J lost 4 bases, and 18 bases stayed unmatched. The length of the CDR3 is 19 residues. The germline V gene encodes CDR1 SNHLY and CDR2 FYNNEI.

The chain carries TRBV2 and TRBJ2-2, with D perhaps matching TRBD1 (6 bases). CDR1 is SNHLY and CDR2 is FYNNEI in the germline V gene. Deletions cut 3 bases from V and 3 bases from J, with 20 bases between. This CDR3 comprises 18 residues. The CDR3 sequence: CASSEVRGYEEDTGELFF. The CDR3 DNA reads TGTGCCAGCAGTGAGGTCAGGGGCTATGAGGAAGACACCGGGGAGCTGTTTTTT.

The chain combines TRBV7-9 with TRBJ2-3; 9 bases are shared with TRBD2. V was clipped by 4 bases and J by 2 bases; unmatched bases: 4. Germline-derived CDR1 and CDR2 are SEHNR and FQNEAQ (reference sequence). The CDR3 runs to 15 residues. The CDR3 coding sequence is TGTGCCAGCAGCTCCGTAGCGGGGGCCACAGATACGCAGTATTTT. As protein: CASSSVAGATDTQYF.

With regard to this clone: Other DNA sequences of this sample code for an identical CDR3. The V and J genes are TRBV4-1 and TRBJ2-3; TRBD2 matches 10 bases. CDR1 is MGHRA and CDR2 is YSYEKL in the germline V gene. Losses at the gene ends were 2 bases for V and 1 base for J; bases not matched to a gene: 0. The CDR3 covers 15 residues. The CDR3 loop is CASSQLAGGTDTQYF. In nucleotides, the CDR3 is TGCGCCAGCAGCCAACTAGCGGGGGGCACAGATACGCAGTATTTT.

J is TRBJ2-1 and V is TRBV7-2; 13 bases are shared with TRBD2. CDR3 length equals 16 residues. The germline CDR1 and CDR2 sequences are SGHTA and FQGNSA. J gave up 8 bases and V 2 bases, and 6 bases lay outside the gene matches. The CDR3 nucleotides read TGTGCCAGCAGCTTAAAACTAGCGGGGGGGCTCGATGAGCAGTTCTTC. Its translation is CASSLKLAGGLDEQFF.

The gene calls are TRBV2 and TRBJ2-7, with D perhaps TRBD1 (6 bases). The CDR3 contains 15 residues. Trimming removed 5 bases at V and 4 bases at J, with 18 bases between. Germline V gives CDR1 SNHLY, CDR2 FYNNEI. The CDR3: CASSSFQGPFYEQYF. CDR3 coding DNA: TGTGCCAGCAGTTCTTTCCAGGGGCCCTTTTACGAGCAGTACTTC.

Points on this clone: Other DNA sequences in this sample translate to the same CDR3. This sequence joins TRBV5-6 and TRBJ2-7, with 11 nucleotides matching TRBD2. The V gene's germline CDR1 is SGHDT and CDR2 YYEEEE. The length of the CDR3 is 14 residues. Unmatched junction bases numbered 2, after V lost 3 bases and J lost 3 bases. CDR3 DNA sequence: TGTGCCAGCAGCTATAGCGGGAGGGTCTACGAGCAGTACTTC. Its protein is CASSYSGRVYEQYF.

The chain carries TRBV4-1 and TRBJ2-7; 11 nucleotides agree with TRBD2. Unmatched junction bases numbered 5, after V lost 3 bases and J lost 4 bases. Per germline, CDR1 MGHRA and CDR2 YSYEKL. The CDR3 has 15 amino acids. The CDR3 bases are TGCGCCAGCAGCCACACTAGCGGGAGTGATTACGAGCAGTACTTC. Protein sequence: CASSHTSGSDYEQYF.

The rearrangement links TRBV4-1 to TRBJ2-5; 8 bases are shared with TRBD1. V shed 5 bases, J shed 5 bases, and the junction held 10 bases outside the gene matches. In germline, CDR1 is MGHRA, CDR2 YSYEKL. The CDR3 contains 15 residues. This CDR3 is CASSFRQGYLETQYF. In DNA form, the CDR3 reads TGCGCCAGCAGCTTTCGACAGGGGTATTTGGAGACCCAGTACTTC.

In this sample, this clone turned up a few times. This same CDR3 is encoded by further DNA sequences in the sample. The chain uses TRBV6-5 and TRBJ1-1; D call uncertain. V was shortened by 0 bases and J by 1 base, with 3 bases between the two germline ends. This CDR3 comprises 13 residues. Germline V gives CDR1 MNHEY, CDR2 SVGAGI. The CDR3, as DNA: TGTGCCAGCAGTTACTCAGAGAACACTGAAGCTTTCTTT. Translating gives CASSYSENTEAFF.

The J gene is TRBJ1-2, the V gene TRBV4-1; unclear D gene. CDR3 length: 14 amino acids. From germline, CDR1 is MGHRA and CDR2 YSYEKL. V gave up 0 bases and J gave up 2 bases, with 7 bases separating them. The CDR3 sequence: CASSQDLFNYGYTF. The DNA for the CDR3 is TGCGCCAGCAGCCAAGATCTTTTCAACTATGGCTACACCTTC.

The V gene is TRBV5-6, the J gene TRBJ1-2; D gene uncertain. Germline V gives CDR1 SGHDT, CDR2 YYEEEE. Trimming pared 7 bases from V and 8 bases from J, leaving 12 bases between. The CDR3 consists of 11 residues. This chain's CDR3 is CASALGGGYTF. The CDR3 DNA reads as TGTGCCAGCGCTTTGGGTGGGGGCTACACCTTC. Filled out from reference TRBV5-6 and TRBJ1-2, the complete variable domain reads DAGVTQSPTHLIKTRGQQVTLRCSPKSGHDTVSWYQQALGQGPQFIFQYYEEEERQRGNFPDRFSGHQFPNYSSELNVNALLLGDSALYLCASALGGGYTFGSGTRLTVV.

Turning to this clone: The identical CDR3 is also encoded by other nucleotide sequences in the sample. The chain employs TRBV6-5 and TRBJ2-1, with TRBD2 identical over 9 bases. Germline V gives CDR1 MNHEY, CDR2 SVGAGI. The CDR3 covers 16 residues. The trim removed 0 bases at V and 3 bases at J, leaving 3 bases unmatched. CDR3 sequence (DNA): TGTGCCAGCAGTTACTCCCCTAGCGGGGTCTACAATGAGCAGTTCTTC. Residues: CASSYSPSGVYNEQFF.

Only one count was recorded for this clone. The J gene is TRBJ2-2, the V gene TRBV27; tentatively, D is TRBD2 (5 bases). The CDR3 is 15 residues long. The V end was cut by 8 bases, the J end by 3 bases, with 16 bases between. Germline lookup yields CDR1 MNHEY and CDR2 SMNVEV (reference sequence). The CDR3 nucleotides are TGTGCCAGCTCCCCGCTACGGGATGACACCGGGGAGCTGTTTTTT. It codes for CASSPLRDDTGELFF.

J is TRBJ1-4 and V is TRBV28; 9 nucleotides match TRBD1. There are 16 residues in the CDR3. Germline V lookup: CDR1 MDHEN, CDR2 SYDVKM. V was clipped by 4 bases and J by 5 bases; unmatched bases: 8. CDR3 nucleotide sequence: TGTGCCAGCAGTTCGATAGGGACAGGGCTGAATGAAAAACTGTTTTTT. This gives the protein CASSSIGTGLNEKLFF.

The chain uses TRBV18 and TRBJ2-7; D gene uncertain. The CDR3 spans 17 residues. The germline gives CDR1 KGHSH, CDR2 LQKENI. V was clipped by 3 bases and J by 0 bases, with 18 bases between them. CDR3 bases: TGTGCCAGCTCACCGAGCTCCTTCAACTCATACTCCTACGAGCAGTACTTC. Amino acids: CASSPSSFNSYSYEQYF.

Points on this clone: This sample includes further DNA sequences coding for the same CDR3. CDR3 bases: TGCGCCAGCAGCCAAGAGGCGGGGAGCAATGAGCAGTTCTTC. Protein product: CASSQEAGSNEQFF. The chain couples TRBV4-1 to TRBJ2-1; a possible D gene is TRBD2 (6 bases). V shed 0 bases and J shed 6 bases, with 9 bases lying between them. This CDR3 contains 14 residues. Germline CDR1 is MGHRA and CDR2 is YSYEKL.

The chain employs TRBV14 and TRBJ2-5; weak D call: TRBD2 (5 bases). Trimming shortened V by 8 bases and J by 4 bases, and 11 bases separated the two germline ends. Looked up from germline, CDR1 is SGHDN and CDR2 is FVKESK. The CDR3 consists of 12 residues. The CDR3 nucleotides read TGTGCCAGCCGAAGGGCGGGAGAGACCCAGTACTTC. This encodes CASRRAGETQYF.